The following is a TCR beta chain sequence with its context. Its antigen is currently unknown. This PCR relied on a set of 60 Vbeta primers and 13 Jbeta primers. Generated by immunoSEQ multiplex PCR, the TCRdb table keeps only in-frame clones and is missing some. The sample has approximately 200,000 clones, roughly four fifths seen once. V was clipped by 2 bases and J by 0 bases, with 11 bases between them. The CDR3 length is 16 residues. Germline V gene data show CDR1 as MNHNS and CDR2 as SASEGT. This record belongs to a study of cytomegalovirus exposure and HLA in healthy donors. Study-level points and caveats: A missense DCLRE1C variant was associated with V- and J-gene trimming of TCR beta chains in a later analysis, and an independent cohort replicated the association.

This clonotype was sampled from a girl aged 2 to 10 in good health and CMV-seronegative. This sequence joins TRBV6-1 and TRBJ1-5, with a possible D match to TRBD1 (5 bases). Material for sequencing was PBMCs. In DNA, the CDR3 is TGTGCCAGCAGTGAATGGCAGGGATATAGCAATCAGCCCCAGCATTTT. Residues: CASSEWQGYSNQPQHF.